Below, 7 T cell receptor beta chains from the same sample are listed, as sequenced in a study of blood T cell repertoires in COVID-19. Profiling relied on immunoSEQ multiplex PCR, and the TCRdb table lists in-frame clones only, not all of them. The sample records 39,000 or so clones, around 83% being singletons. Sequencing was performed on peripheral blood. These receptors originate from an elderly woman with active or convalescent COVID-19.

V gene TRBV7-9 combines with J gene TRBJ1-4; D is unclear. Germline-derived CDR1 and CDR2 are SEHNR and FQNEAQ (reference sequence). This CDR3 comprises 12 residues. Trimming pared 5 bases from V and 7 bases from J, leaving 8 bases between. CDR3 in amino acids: CASSLSSEKLFF. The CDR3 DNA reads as TGTGCCAGCAGCCTGTCGTCTGAAAAACTGTTTTTT.

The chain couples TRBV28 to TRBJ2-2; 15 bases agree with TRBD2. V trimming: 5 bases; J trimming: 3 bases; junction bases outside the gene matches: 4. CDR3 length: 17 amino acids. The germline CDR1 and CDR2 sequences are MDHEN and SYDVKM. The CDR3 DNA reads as TGTGCCAGCAGTCGGGGACTAGCGGGAGGTTACACCGGGGAGCTGTTTTTT. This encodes CASSRGLAGGYTGELFF.

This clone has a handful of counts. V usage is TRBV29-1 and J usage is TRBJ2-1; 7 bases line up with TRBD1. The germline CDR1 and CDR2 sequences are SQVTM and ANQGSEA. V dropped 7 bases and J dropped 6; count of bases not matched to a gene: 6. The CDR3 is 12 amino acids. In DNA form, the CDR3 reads TGCAGCGCGAGGGGGCCCGTCAATGAGCAGTTCTTC. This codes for CSARGPVNEQFF.

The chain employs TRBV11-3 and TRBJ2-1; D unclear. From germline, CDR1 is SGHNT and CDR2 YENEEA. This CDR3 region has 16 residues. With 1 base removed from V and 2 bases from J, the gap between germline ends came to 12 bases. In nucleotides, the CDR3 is TGTGCCAGCAGCTTAGTTGCCGAGAGCCCCTACAATGAGCAGTTCTTC. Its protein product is CASSLVAESPYNEQFF.

CDR3 amino acids: CASSLSPEETQYF. CDR3 bases: TGTGCCAGCAGTTTGTCCCCGGAAGAGACCCAGTACTTC. The chain joins TRBV12-3 or TRBV12-4 to TRBJ2-5; no reliable D call. Trimming pared 3 bases from V and 3 bases from J, leaving 8 bases between. This CDR3 is 13 amino acids long.

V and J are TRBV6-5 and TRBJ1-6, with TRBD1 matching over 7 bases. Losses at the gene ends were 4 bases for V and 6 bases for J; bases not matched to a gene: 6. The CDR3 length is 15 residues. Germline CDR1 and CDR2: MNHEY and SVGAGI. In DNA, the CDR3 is TGTGCCAGCAGTTTCAGAGACAGGGCTAATTCACCCCTCCACTTT. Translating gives CASSFRDRANSPLHF.

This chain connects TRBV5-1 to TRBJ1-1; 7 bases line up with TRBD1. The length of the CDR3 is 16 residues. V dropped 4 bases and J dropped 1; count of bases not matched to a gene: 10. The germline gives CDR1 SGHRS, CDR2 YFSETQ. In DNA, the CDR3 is TGCGCCAGCAGCAGGACAGGCCAAAGAGGGAACACTGAAGCTTTCTTT. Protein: CASSRTGQRGNTEAFF.